The sequence of this T cell receptor beta chain was determined in a study of T cells in narcolepsy. On the study more broadly: Patients with NT1 or NT2 and healthy control donors were enrolled. General study findings and limits: Comparing one patient's CSF and blood CD4+ clonotypes highlighted HCRT- and TRIB2-specific autoreactive clonotypes.

This CDR3 is built from 16 residues. The V and J ends lost 4 bases and 4 bases respectively, with 16 bases between them. CDR1 MGHRA and CDR2 YSYEKL come from the germline V gene. Details on this clone: What it binds is not known.

Data came from immunoSEQ multiplex PCR; TCRdb stores just in-frame clones and leaves some out. This table holds about 32,000 clones, around 83% found once. The clonotype was recovered from a human donor in good health. J is TRBJ2-2 and V is TRBV4-1; D unclear. The sample consisted of memory (CD45RA-) CD4+ T cells from blood. DNA for the CDR3: TGCGCCAGCAGCCCCGTTGGCCAACCCAGCACCGGGGAGCTGTTTTTT. Its protein product is CASSPVGQPSTGELFF.